A single sample gave rise to the 32 T cell receptor beta chains below, sequenced in a study of T cell responses to AZD1222 COVID-19 vaccine. Libraries were prepared by immunoSEQ multiplex PCR; TCRdb keeps only in-frame clonotypes and omits some of them. The sample lists about 54,000 clones; about 88% were seen once. This sample comprised peripheral blood, obtained on day 0 of AZD1222 vaccination. The receptors come from an adult in good health.

The table lists this clone with a count of one. The CDR3 sequence is CASSLAWNPETQYF. The CDR3 nucleotides read TGTGCCAGCAGCTTAGCGTGGAACCCAGAGACCCAGTACTTC. The chain uses TRBV7-2 and TRBJ2-5; no clear D. V was shortened by 0 bases and J by 4 bases, with 9 bases between the two germline ends. This CDR3 spans 14 amino acids. Germline V gene lookup returns CDR1 SGHTA and CDR2 FQGNSA.

The V call is TRBV19, the J call TRBJ1-5; D possibly corresponds to TRBD1 (5 bases). CDR1 and CDR2 (germline): LNHDA, SQIVND (reference sequence). The CDR3 length is 13 residues. This CDR3 is CASGGVKNQPQHF. CDR3 coding DNA: TGTGCATCAGGAGGGGTAAAGAATCAGCCCCAGCATTTT.

This chain joins TRBV5-4 and TRBJ1-1; 9 bases are shared with TRBD1. The germline V gene has CDR1 SGHNT and CDR2 YYREEE (reference sequence). CDR3 length equals 17 residues. V lost 4 bases to trimming and J lost 7 bases; unmatched junction nucleotides: 17. The CDR3 bases are TGTGCCAGCAGCCCCACCGGGACAGGGAAGGAGAGCCTTGAAGCTTTCTTT. This encodes CASSPTGTGKESLEAFF.

Comment on this clone: Other DNA sequences within the sample encode an identical CDR3. This chain uses TRBV6-1 with TRBJ2-5, with TRBD1 identical over 7 bases. Germline V CDR1 and CDR2: MNHNS, SASEGT. V dropped 2 bases and J dropped 4; count of bases not matched to a gene: 1. There are 13 residues in the CDR3. In nucleotides, the CDR3 is TGTGCCAGCAGTGAAAACAGGGGAGAGACCCAGTACTTC. Translating gives CASSENRGETQYF.

The chain has TRBV28 and TRBJ2-7; D unclear. CDR3 length equals 14 residues. CDR1 is MDHEN, CDR2 SYDVKM, per germline. V gave up 2 bases and J gave up 0 bases, with 8 bases separating them. CDR3 nucleotides: TGTGCCAGCAGTTTAGGTCCGGTCTCCTACGAGCAGTACTTC. Translating it yields CASSLGPVSYEQYF.

The genes are TRBV28 and TRBJ1-5; perhaps TRBD1 as D (5 bases). V lost 1 base and J 7 bases, leaving 11 bases between the germline ends. Germline V lookup: CDR1 MDHEN, CDR2 SYDVKM. The CDR3 runs 14 residues. CDR3 loop: CASSLSGYGQPQHF. The CDR3 nucleotides are TGTGCCAGCAGTTTATCAGGGTATGGGCAGCCCCAGCATTTT.

V and J are TRBV6-2 or TRBV6-3 and TRBJ2-7, with 7 positions matching TRBD2. Germline loops: CDR1 MNHEY, CDR2 SVGEGT. There are 14 residues in the CDR3. Trimming cost V 7 bases and J 4 bases; bases outside gene matches: 10. The CDR3 sequence: CASTPRGGSYEQYF. DNA of the CDR3: TGTGCCAGCACCCCTAGGGGCGGGAGTTACGAGCAGTACTTC.

V gene TRBV30 combines with J gene TRBJ2-6; D possibly matches TRBD1 or TRBD2 (6 bases each). The CDR3 length is 17 residues. Trimming stripped 4 bases from V and 4 bases from J, with 20 bases between. Per the germline V gene, CDR1 is GTSNPN and CDR2 is SVGIG (reference sequence). The CDR3 reads CAWTRGRLARGANVLTF. In DNA form, the CDR3 reads TGTGCCTGGACTCGGGGGCGGCTCGCGAGAGGGGCCAACGTCCTGACTTTC.

The sample holds one count of this clone. This chain uses TRBV7-9 with TRBJ1-6, with 10 bases identical to TRBD1. V was clipped by 5 bases and J by 7 bases; unmatched bases: 5. The CDR3 runs 15 residues. CDR1 and CDR2 (germline): SEHNR, FQNEAQ (reference sequence). Here the CDR3 DNA reads TGTGCCAGCAGCCGGGGACAGGGGATGAATTCACCCCTCCACTTT. Residues: CASSRGQGMNSPLHF.

The rearrangement links TRBV5-5 to TRBJ2-1; possible D gene TRBD1, 6 bases. Germline values: CDR1 SGHKS, CDR2 YYEKEE (reference sequence). The CDR3 extends over 15 amino acids. V dropped 2 bases and J dropped 9 bases, with 18 bases sitting between them. The DNA for the CDR3 is TGTGCCAGCAGCTTAAGCAGGGGCGCAAGGGGTGAGCAGTTCTTC. Its protein product is CASSLSRGARGEQFF. Looking up the rest from reference TRBV5-5 and TRBJ2-1 gives the full variable domain: DAGVTQSPTHLIKTRGQQVTLRCSPISGHKSVSWYQQVLGQGPQFIFQYYEKEERGRGNFPDRFSARQFPNYSSELNVNALLLGDSALYLCASSLSRGARGEQFFGPGTRLTVL.

The chain links TRBV6-2 or TRBV6-3 to TRBJ2-7; the D is unclear. Germline V CDR1 and CDR2: MNHEY, SVGEGT. The CDR3 length is 16 residues. Trimming took off 4 bases at V and 7 bases at J, with 23 bases between the two ends. DNA for the CDR3: TGTGCCAGCAGTTCCCCCCAAGGGTCTTACGCTGGGGAGCAGTACTTC. It translates to CASSSPQGSYAGEQYF.

This clone was seen once. The same CDR3 arises from other DNA sequences in this sample as well. The CDR3 is CATSREGGSSYEQYF. DNA for the CDR3: TGTGCCACCAGCAGAGAGGGGGGTAGCTCCTACGAGCAGTACTTC. V usage is TRBV15 and J usage is TRBJ2-7; perhaps TRBD2 as D (6 bases). The CDR3 covers 15 residues. Trimming cost V 0 bases and J 0 bases, with 9 bases left between them. Germline V CDR1 and CDR2: LNHNV, YYDKDF (reference sequence).

This clone was recorded once. The chain links TRBV12-5 to TRBJ1-6; TRBD1 is a possible D gene (5 bases). The V end lost 6 bases, the J end lost 6 bases, and 15 bases lay between the germline ends. Germline lookup yields CDR1 LGHNT and CDR2 FRNRAP. This CDR3 has 15 residues. DNA of the CDR3: TGTGCTAGTGGCCGAGACAGCTCTGCTAATTCACCCCTCCACTTT. Protein sequence: CASGRDSSANSPLHF. The full variable domain, rest sourced from reference TRBV12-5 and TRBJ1-6, is DARVTQTPRHKVTEMGQEVTMRCQPILGHNTVFWYRQTMMQGLELLAYFRNRAPLDDSGMPKDRFSAEMPDATLATLKIQPSEPRDSAVYFCASGRDSSANSPLHFGNGTRLTVT.

The chain carries TRBV28 and TRBJ1-4; no clear D. V was pared by 2 bases and J by 7 bases, with 5 bases between. CDR3 size: 12 residues. Germline loops: CDR1 MDHEN, CDR2 SYDVKM. In DNA, the CDR3 is TGTGCCAGCAGTTTACGGATTGAAAAACTGTTTTTT. Protein: CASSLRIEKLFF.

This clone is a singleton in its sample. The V and J genes are TRBV7-2 and TRBJ2-7; either TRBD1 or TRBD2 may supply D (6 bases each). The CDR3 covers 15 residues. Germline values: CDR1 SGHTA, CDR2 FQGNSA. Trimming removed 3 bases at V and 2 bases at J, with 14 bases between. CDR3 protein: CASSFWGAAAYEQYF. CDR3 sequence (DNA): TGTGCCAGCAGCTTCTGGGGGGCAGCAGCCTACGAGCAGTACTTC.

This sequence joins TRBV27 and TRBJ2-2; D may match TRBD1 or TRBD2 (6 bases each). Trimming pared 6 bases from V and 4 bases from J, leaving 18 bases between. CDR3 size: 16 residues. Germline CDR1 and CDR2: MNHEY and SMNVEV (reference sequence). The CDR3 DNA reads as TGTGCCAGCAGCTCTTGGACGGGGGCCCTCACCGGGGAGCTGTTTTTT. It translates to CASSSWTGALTGELFF.

The V call is TRBV2, the J call TRBJ2-2; D ambiguous. Trimming cost V 7 bases and J 7 bases, with 7 bases left between them. The CDR3 is 11 amino acids. CDR1 SNHLY and CDR2 FYNNEI come from the germline V gene. CDR3 nucleotide sequence: TGTGCCAGCAAGGACGGCGGGGAGCTGTTTTTT. It specifies CASKDGGELFF.

V gene TRBV13 combines with J gene TRBJ1-3; possibly TRBD1 for D (6 bases). Germline V gives CDR1 PRHDT, CDR2 FYEKMQ (reference sequence). V lost 4 bases and J 5 bases, leaving 15 bases between the germline ends. This CDR3 is built from 15 residues. The CDR3 region has the DNA TGTGCCAGCAGCTCGCCTGGACAGCCGAGAAACACCATATATTTT. Translated, it gives CASSSPGQPRNTIYF.

The chain is built from TRBV6-5 and TRBJ2-3; D might be TRBD1 (6 bases). Trimming removed 6 bases at V and 3 bases at J, with 13 bases between. There are 14 residues in the CDR3. Germline loops: CDR1 MNHEY, CDR2 SVGAGI. Here the CDR3 DNA reads TGTGCCAGCAGGGAGACAGGATTTACAGATACGCAGTATTTT. Translated: CASRETGFTDTQYF.

With regard to this clone: A junction boundary mismatches the germline segment, possibly from a read error. V usage is TRBV5-6 and J usage is TRBJ1-4; a possible D gene is TRBD1 (5 bases). The CDR3 length is 12 residues. Per the germline V gene, CDR1 is SGHDT and CDR2 is YYEEEE. CDR3 sequence (DNA): TGTGCCAGCAGCTTGGCCTCGTTTGGGGCCCACTTT. This sequence encodes CASSLASFGAHF.

The chain has TRBV9 and TRBJ2-7, with 12 bases identical to TRBD1. Germline CDR1 and CDR2: SGDLS and YYNGEE. This CDR3 has 15 residues. J gave up 0 bases and V 4 bases, and 2 bases lay outside the gene matches. CDR3 residues: CASSSGQGASYEQYF. The DNA of the CDR3 is TGTGCCAGCAGCTCGGGACAGGGGGCCTCCTACGAGCAGTACTTC.

The chain links TRBV5-1 to TRBJ1-4; D uncertain. This CDR3 has 14 amino acids. Germline V gene lookup returns CDR1 SGHRS and CDR2 YFSETQ. Trimming cost V 3 bases and J 0 bases, with 6 bases left between them. CDR3 DNA: TGCGCCAGCAGCTCTCTTGCAACTAATGAAAAACTGTTTTTT. Protein: CASSSLATNEKLFF.

The CDR3 reads CASSSGQSSYNEQFF. CDR3 in DNA: TGCGCCAGCAGCTCGGGACAGAGCTCCTACAATGAGCAGTTCTTC. The chain uses TRBV5-1 and TRBJ2-1; TRBD1 agrees at 7 bases. Germline trimming cut 3 bases from V and 0 bases from J; bases unmatched to any gene: 3. CDR3 length: 15 residues. Germline assignment: CDR1 SGHRS and CDR2 YFSETQ.

The rearrangement links TRBV28 to TRBJ1-5, with unresolved D. CDR3 size: 16 residues. Trimming shortened V by 5 bases and J by 6 bases, and 20 bases separated the two germline ends. Germline CDR1 MDHEN, CDR2 SYDVKM. CDR3 region: CASSPLTRVFVQPQHF. DNA for the CDR3: TGTGCCAGCAGTCCCCTGACAAGGGTGTTTGTTCAGCCCCAGCATTTT.

The chain combines TRBV5-8 with TRBJ2-1; D is ambiguous. This CDR3 has 11 amino acids. Trimming cost V 4 bases and J 8 bases, with 7 bases left between them. Germline V gives CDR1 SGHTS, CDR2 YDEGEE. CDR3 coding DNA: TGTGCCAGCAGCCGGATGGATGAGCAGTTCTTC. Encoded protein: CASSRMDEQFF. Looking up the rest from reference TRBV5-8 and TRBJ2-1 gives the full variable domain: EAGVTQSPTHLIKTRGQQATLRCSPISGHTSVYWYQQALGLGLQFLLWYDEGEERNRGNFPPRFSGRQFPNYSSELNVNALELEDSALYLCASSRMDEQFFGPGTRLTVL.

The J gene is TRBJ2-7, the V gene TRBV7-9; no firm D call. V lost 5 bases, J lost 0 bases, and 14 bases lay in between. The germline CDR1 and CDR2 sequences are SEHNR and FQNEAQ (reference sequence). This CDR3 has 15 residues. The CDR3 bases are TGTGCCAGCAGCCCTAAAGTCCGGGCCTCCTACGAGCAGTACTTC. This codes for CASSPKVRASYEQYF.

The V call is TRBV7-2, the J call TRBJ1-2; the D gene is possibly TRBD1 (6 bases). Germline V lookup: CDR1 SGHTA, CDR2 FQGNSA. The V gene lost 7 bases and the J gene lost 3 bases, with 18 bases spanning the gap. CDR3 length: 15 amino acids. CDR3 nucleotide sequence: TGTGCCAGCATCCTACATTTGACAGGAGACTATGGCTACACCTTC. Residues: CASILHLTGDYGYTF.

The J gene is TRBJ1-6, the V gene TRBV11-3; D possibly corresponds to TRBD1 (6 bases). The CDR3 length is 15 residues. V lost 1 base and J lost 8, with 12 bases in between. CDR1 SGHNT and CDR2 YENEEA come from the germline V gene. CDR3 protein: CASSLGRGRDSPLHF. The CDR3 DNA reads TGTGCCAGCAGCTTAGGTCGGGGGCGCGATTCACCCCTCCACTTT.

The chain joins TRBV5-1 to TRBJ1-1, with D possibly TRBD1 on 5 matching bases. The CDR3 has 15 residues. Germline CDR1 reads SGHRS; CDR2 reads YFSETQ. V shed 0 bases and J shed 5 bases, with 14 bases lying between them. The CDR3 loop is CASSLDSAGLTEAFF. The CDR3 bases are TGCGCCAGCAGCTTGGATTCGGCAGGGTTGACTGAAGCTTTCTTT.

The chain recombines TRBV11-2 with TRBJ2-2; D unclear. Trimming took off 1 base at V and 3 bases at J, with 6 bases between the two ends. The V gene's germline CDR1 is SGHAT and CDR2 FQNNGV. The CDR3 has 14 amino acids. In DNA form, the CDR3 reads TGTGCCAGCAGCTTAGGGCACGACACCGGGGAGCTGTTTTTT. This gives the protein CASSLGHDTGELFF. The full variable domain, its missing parts supplied by reference TRBV11-2 and TRBJ2-2, is EAGVAQSPRYKIIEKRQSVAFWCNPISGHATLYWYQQILGQGPKLLIQFQNNGVVDDSQLPKDRFSAERLKGVDSTLKIQPAKLEDSAVYLCASSLGHDTGELFFGEGSRLTVL.

The chain recombines TRBV6-5 with TRBJ2-1; D gene uncertain. CDR1 MNHEY and CDR2 SVGAGI come from the germline V gene. CDR3 length: 14 amino acids. The V and J ends lost 5 bases and 4 bases respectively, with 12 bases between them. As DNA, the CDR3 is TGTGCCAGCAGTCCCCGGGTTACTTACAATGAGCAGTTCTTC. Residues: CASSPRVTYNEQFF.

The chain recombines TRBV19 with TRBJ1-5; 7 bases are shared with TRBD1. Germline V lookup: CDR1 LNHDA, CDR2 SQIVND (reference sequence). There are 13 residues in the CDR3. Losses at the gene ends were 4 bases for V and 6 bases for J; bases not matched to a gene: 3. The CDR3 region is CASSKGALQPQHF. As DNA, the CDR3 is TGTGCCAGTAGTAAGGGGGCTCTTCAGCCCCAGCATTTT.